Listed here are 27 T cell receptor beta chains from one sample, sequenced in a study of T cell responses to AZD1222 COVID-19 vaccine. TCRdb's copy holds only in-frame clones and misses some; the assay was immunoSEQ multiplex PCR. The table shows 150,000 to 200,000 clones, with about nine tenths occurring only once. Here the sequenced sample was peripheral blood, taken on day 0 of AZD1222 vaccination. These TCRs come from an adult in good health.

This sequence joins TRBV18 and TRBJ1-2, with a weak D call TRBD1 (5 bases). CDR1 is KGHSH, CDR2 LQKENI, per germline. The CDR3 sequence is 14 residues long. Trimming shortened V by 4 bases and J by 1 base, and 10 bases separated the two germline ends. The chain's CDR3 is CASSLLDSNYGYTF. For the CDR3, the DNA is TGTGCCAGCTCACTGCTCGACAGTAACTATGGCTACACCTTC.

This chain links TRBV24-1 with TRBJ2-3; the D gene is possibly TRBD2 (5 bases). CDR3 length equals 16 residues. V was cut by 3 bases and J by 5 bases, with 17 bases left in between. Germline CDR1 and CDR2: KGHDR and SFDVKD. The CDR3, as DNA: TGTGCCACCAGTGATCGGAGCCCGGGGATTTTAGATACGCAGTATTTT. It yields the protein CATSDRSPGILDTQYF.

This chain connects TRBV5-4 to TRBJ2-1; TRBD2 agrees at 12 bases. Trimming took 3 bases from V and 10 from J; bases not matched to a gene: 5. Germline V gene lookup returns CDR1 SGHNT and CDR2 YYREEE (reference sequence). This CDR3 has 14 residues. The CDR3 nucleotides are TGTGCCAGCAGCTCCAGGACTAGCGGGGCCGAGCAGTTCTTC. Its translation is CASSSRTSGAEQFF.

CDR3 in DNA: TGTGCCAGCAGCTTGGGCCAATTAGGGCCAGATACGCAGTATTTT. Translated: CASSLGQLGPDTQYF. This sequence joins TRBV2 and TRBJ2-3; no clear D gene. This CDR3 is built from 15 residues. Germline assignment: CDR1 SNHLY and CDR2 FYNNEI. V lost 6 bases and J lost 4, with 17 bases in between.

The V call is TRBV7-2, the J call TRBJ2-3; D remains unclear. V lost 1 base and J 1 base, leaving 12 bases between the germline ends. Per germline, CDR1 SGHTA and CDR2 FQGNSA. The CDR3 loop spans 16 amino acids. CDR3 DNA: TGTGCCAGCAGCTTAGATCCCGCGCAGGGCACAGATACGCAGTATTTT. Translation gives CASSLDPAQGTDTQYF.

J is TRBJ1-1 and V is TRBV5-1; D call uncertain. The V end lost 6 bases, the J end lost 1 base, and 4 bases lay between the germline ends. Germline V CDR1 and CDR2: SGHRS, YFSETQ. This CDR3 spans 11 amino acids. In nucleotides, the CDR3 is TGCGCCAGCACCGGGAACACTGAAGCTTTCTTT. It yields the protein CASTGNTEAFF. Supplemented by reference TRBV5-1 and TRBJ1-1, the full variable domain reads KAGVTQTPRYLIKTRGQQVTLSCSPISGHRSVSWYQQTPGQGLQFLFEYFSETQRNKGNFPGRFSGRQFSNSRSEMNVSTLELGDSALYLCASTGNTEAFFGQGTRLTVV.

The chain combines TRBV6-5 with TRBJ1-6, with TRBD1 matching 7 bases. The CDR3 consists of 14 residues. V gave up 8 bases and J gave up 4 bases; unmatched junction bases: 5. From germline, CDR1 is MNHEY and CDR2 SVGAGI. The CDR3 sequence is CASGDRYYNSPLHF. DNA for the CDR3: TGTGCCAGCGGGGACAGATATTATAATTCACCCCTCCACTTT.

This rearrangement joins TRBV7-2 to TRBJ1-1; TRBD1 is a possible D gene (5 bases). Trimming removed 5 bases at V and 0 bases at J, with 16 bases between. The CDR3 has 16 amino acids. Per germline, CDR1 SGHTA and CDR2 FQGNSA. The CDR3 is CASSPRGTGMNTEAFF. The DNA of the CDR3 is TGTGCCAGCAGCCCCCGCGGGACGGGGATGAACACTGAAGCTTTCTTT.

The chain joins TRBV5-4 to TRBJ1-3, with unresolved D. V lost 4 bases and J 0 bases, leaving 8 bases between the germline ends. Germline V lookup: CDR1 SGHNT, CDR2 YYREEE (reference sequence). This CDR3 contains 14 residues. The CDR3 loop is CASSQLNSGNTIYF. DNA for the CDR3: TGTGCCAGCAGCCAGCTTAACTCTGGAAACACCATATATTTT.

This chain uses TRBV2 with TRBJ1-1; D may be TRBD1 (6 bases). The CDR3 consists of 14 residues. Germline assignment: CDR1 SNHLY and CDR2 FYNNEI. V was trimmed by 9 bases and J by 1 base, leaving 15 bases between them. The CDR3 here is CASGVRGGNTEAFF. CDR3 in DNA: TGTGCCAGTGGGGTCAGGGGCGGGAACACTGAAGCTTTCTTT.

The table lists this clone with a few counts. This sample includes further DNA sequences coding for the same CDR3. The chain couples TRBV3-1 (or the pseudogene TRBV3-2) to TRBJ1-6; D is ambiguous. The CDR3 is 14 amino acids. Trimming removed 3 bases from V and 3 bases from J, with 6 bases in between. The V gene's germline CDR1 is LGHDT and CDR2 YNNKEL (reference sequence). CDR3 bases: TGTGCCAGCAGCCAGAGCAGCTATAATTCACCCCTCCACTTT. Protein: CASSQSSYNSPLHF.

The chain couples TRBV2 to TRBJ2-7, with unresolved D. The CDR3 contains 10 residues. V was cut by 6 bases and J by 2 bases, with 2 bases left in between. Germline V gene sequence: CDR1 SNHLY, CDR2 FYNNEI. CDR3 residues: CASRAYEQYF. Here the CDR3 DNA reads TGTGCCAGCAGAGCCTACGAGCAGTACTTC.

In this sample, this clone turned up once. The CDR3 region has the DNA TGTGCCAGCAGCTCCCAGGTGGCTGGCTACACCTTC. This translates into CASSSQVAGYTF. The chain uses TRBV6-5 and TRBJ1-2; D gene ambiguous. The CDR3 runs to 12 residues. CDR1 is MNHEY, CDR2 SVGAGI, per germline. V lost 6 bases and J 7 bases, leaving 12 bases between the germline ends.

The CDR3 sequence is CASSLERVSSYNSPLHF. The CDR3 nucleotides read TGTGCCAGCAGCTTAGAACGGGTGAGCTCCTATAATTCACCCCTCCACTTT. This chain joins TRBV7-2 and TRBJ1-6; D ambiguous. The CDR3 extends over 17 amino acids. CDR1 SGHTA and CDR2 FQGNSA come from the germline V gene. Between the trimmed V and J ends, which lost 1 base and 0 bases, there was a span of 10 bases.

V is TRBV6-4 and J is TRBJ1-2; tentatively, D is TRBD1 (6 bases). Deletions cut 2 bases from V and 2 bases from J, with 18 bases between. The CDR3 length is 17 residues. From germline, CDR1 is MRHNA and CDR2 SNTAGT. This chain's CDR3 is CASSDGAGDNLNYGYTF. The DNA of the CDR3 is TGTGCCAGCAGTGACGGGGCAGGGGATAATTTGAACTATGGCTACACCTTC.

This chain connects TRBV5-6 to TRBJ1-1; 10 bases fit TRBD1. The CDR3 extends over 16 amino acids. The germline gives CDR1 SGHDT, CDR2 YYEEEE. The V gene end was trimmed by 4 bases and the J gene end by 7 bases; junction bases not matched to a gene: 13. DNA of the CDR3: TGTGCCAGCAGCAACGACAGGGGGCGGTTTGGTAGTGAAGCTTTCTTT. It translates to CASSNDRGRFGSEAFF. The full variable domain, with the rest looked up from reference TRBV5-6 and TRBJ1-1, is DAGVTQSPTHLIKTRGQQVTLRCSPKSGHDTVSWYQQALGQGPQFIFQYYEEEERQRGNFPDRFSGHQFPNYSSELNVNALLLGDSALYLCASSNDRGRFGSEAFFGQGTRLTVV.

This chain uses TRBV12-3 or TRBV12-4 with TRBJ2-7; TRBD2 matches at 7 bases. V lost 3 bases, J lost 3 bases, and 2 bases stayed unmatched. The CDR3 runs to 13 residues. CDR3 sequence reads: CASSLGRDYEQYF. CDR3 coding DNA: TGTGCCAGCAGTTTGGGGAGGGACTACGAGCAGTACTTC.

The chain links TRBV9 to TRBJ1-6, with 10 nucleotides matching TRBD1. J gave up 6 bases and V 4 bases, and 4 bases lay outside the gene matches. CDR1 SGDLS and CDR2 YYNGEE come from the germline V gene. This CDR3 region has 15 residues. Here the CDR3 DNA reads TGTGCCAGCAGCTTCCGACAGGGGGCTAATTCACCCCTCCACTTT. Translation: CASSFRQGANSPLHF.

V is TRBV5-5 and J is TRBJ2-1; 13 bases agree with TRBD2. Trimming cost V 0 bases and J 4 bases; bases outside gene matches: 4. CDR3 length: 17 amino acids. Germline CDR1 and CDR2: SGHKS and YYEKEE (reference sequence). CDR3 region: CASSLGTSGGRYNEQFF. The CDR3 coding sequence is TGTGCCAGCAGCTTGGGGACTAGCGGGGGACGATACAATGAGCAGTTCTTC.

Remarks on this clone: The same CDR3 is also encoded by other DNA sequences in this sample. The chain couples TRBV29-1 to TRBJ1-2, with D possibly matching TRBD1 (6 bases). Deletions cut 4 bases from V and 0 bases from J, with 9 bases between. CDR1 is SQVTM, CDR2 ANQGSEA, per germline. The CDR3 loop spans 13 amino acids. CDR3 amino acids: CSVATGSNYGYTF. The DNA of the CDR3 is TGCAGCGTTGCCACAGGGTCTAACTATGGCTACACCTTC.

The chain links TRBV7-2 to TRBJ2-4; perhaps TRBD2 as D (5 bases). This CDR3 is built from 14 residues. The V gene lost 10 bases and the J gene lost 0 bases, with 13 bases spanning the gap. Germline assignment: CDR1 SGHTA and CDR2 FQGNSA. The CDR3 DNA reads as TGTGCCACCGGGGAGCAAATAGCCAAAAACATTCAGTACTTC. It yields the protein CATGEQIAKNIQYF.

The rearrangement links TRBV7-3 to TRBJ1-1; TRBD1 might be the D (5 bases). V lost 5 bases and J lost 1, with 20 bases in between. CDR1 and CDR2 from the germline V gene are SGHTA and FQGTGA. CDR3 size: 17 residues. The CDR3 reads CASSPNRAGAGNTEAFF. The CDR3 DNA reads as TGTGCCAGCAGCCCTAACCGCGCCGGGGCTGGGAACACTGAAGCTTTCTTT.

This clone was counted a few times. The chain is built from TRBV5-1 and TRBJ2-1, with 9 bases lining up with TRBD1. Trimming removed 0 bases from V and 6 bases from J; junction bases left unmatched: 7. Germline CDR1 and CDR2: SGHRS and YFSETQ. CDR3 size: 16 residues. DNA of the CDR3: TGCGCCAGCAGCTTGGGCCCCGGGACAGGGCTCAATGAGCAGTTCTTC. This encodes CASSLGPGTGLNEQFF.

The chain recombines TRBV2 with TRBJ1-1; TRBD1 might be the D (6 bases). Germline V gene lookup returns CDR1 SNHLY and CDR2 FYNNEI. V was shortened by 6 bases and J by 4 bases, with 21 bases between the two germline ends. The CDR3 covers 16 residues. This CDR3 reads CASRYRVGGLGTEAFF. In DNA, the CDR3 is TGTGCCAGCAGATACAGGGTGGGGGGCTTAGGCACTGAAGCTTTCTTT.

The CDR3 is CASSFRGVDTIYF. The DNA for the CDR3 is TGTGCCAGCAGCTTTAGGGGCGTTGACACCATATATTTT. The rearrangement links TRBV7-2 to TRBJ1-3; tentative D call: TRBD1 (5 bases). This CDR3 region has 13 residues. Trimming removed 3 bases at V and 8 bases at J, with 11 bases between. The germline V gene encodes CDR1 SGHTA and CDR2 FQGNSA.

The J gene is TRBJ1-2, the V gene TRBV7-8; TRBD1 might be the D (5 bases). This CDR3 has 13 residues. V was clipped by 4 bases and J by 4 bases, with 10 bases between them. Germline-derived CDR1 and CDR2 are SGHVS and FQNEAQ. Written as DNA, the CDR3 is TGTGCCAGCAGCTCTGGGGGAGGCTATGGCTACACCTTC. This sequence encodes CASSSGGGYGYTF.

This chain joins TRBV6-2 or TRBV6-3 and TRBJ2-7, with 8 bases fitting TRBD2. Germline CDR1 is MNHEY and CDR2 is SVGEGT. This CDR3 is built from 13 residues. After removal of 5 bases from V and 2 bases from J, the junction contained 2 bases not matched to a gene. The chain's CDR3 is CASSTGGAYEQYF. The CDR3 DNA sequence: TGTGCCAGCAGTACCGGGGGGGCCTACGAGCAGTACTTC.